This T cell receptor (beta chain) derives from a study of cytomegalovirus exposure and HLA in healthy donors. This table comes from immunoSEQ multiplex PCR, and its TCRdb copy is limited to in-frame clones, with some not included. The sample has fewer than 150,000 clones; around 87% are singletons. There are 15 residues in the CDR3. Germline assignment: CDR1 SQVTM and CDR2 ANQGSEA. V was cut by 2 bases and J by 0 bases, with 12 bases left in between. Sequenced: PBMCs. The chain employs TRBV29-1 and TRBJ2-3; possible D gene TRBD2, 5 bases. This sequence was found in a man between 18 and 35 years old in good health and CMV-seropositive. The CDR3, as DNA: TGCAGCGTTGAAATGGCGGGCCTGAGCACAGATACGCAGTATTTT. It encodes CSVEMAGLSTDTQYF.